This T cell receptor beta chain was identified in a study of T cell clones after liver transplantation. Generated by immunoSEQ multiplex PCR, the TCRdb table keeps only in-frame clones and is missing some. This table has around 9,100 clones, over 75% appearing once. CDR1 is LNHDA and CDR2 is SQIVND in the germline V gene (reference sequence). The CDR3 has 15 residues. Trimming cost V 5 bases and J 2 bases, with 16 bases left between them. V usage is TRBV19 and J usage is TRBJ2-7, with D possibly matching TRBD1 (5 bases). This material consisted of CD8+ T cells from blood, taken before liver transplant. The receptor was derived from a human donor who received a liver transplant. CDR3 DNA: TGTGCCAGTAGTCCCGGACACGGCTCGGCCTACGAGCAGTACTTC. This codes for CASSPGHGSAYEQYF. The complete variable domain, with remaining parts taken from reference TRBV19 and TRBJ2-7, reads DGGITQSPKYLFRKEGQNVTLSCEQNLNHDAMYWYRQDPGQGLRLIYYSQIVNDFQKGDIAEGYSVSREKKESFPLTVTSAQKNPTAFYLCASSPGHGSAYEQYFGPGTRLTVT.